The clone carrying this TCR beta chain showed up just once. What it binds is not known. V lost 3 bases to trimming and J lost 1 base; unmatched junction nucleotides: 4. The CDR3 consists of 15 residues. Germline loops: CDR1 MDHEN, CDR2 SYDVKM. The sample is drawn from a study of T cell responses to AZD1222 COVID-19 vaccine. Looking at the study overall: Investigators merged groups given second doses at roughly 4 or roughly 12 weeks. Overall study results and limits: Repertoire sampling happened only post peak T cell response.

Sequencing used immunoSEQ multiplex PCR; TCRdb keeps in-frame clones, though not all of them. The profile shows tens of thousands of clones, around three quarters of them singletons. The receptor was derived from an adult in good health. V gene TRBV28 combines with J gene TRBJ1-2, with 8 bases fitting TRBD1. The specimen comprised peripheral blood, sampled on day 0 of AZD1222 vaccination. The DNA of the CDR3 is TGTGCCAGCAGTTTCCGGACAGGGCTTAACTATGGCTACACCTTC. Translating gives CASSFRTGLNYGYTF.